This T cell receptor (beta chain) was documented in a study of OX40 agonist ivuxolimab in advanced cancers. Study as a whole: An agonistic anti-OX40 (CD134) antibody, ivuxolimab, was used to treat the patients. Enrolled patients in dose escalation had cancers that were hepatocellular carcinoma, melanoma, renal cell or head and neck cancer.

The data were produced by immunoSEQ multiplex PCR, yet TCRdb's version contains in-frame clones alone and is incomplete. Of around 20,000 clones in the sample, 74% were seen once. As regards this clone: The antigen is undetermined.

Overall study results and limits: Clonal expansion among partial responders at 0.1-3.0 mg/kg ranked near the lowest.

The source of this sequence is an adult with an advanced solid tumor such as melanoma, head and neck, liver or kidney cancer. This material consisted of CD4+ or CD8+ T cells sorted from blood, taken in a trial of the OX40 agonist ivuxolimab.

CDR3 sequence (DNA): TGCGCCAGCAGAGGCACAGATACGCAGTATTTT. Amino acid sequence: CASRGTDTQYF. V is TRBV4-3 and J is TRBJ2-3; no firm D call. Trimming stripped 6 bases from V and 1 base from J, with 2 bases between. Germline V gene sequence: CDR1 LGHNA, CDR2 YSLEER. The CDR3 covers 11 residues.